Detailed here is one TCR beta chain. Its antigen is as yet unknown. This record comes from a study of beta chain features in type 1 diabetes. Study in general: Healthy donors resembled patients in age, gender and cell yields.

Study-level findings and limits: In all four CD4+ subsets, TCRB CDR3 length was significantly, moderately reduced in type 1 diabetes. In type 1 diabetes patients, VDJ junctions had fewer insertions; deletions at these junctions were more frequent. cDNA-based reads could over-represent cells with high TCR expression.

Every isolated RNA sample was fully reverse transcribed, so sequencing captured expressed TCRB transcripts. Data came from immunoSEQ multiplex PCR; TCRdb stores just in-frame clones and leaves some out. The table lists around 250,000 clones, approximately 15% of them singletons, with under 0.02% in the top ten. The germline V and J ends were trimmed by 5 bases and 3 bases, with 13 bases remaining between them. The CDR3 is made up of 14 amino acids. Germline CDR1 and CDR2: MDHEN and SYDVKM. The receptor's source is a man aged 30 to 39 with type 1 diabetes. The sequencing sample was made of naive CD4+ T cells from blood. V usage is TRBV28 and J usage is TRBJ1-2; the D is unclear. The CDR3 nucleotides read TGTGCCAGCAGTGCGGGGAGGATCGACTATGGCTACACCTTC. As protein: CASSAGRIDYGYTF.